Below are 5 T cell receptor beta chains sequenced from a single sample in a study of T cells in localized non-small cell lung cancer. The data were produced by immunoSEQ multiplex PCR, yet TCRdb's version contains in-frame clones alone and is incomplete. This table holds over 65,000 clones, approximately 84% found once. The sequencing used peripheral blood, collected before any cancer treatment. The receptors stem from a female donor of 60 years or more with stage I lung adenocarcinoma.

The chain is built from TRBV11-3 and TRBJ1-2, with D unresolved. This CDR3 contains 13 residues. The V end was cut by 5 bases, the J end by 1 base, with 8 bases between. Germline V CDR1 and CDR2: SGHNT, YENEEA. The CDR3 loop is CASSPQINYGYTF. The DNA of the CDR3 is TGTGCCAGCAGCCCACAGATTAACTATGGCTACACCTTC.

This clone was recorded a few times. The chain uses TRBV4-1 and TRBJ1-6; no firm D call. The germline V gene encodes CDR1 MGHRA and CDR2 YSYEKL. There are 15 residues in the CDR3. With 0 bases removed from V and 10 bases from J, the gap between germline ends came to 13 bases. CDR3 nucleotides: TGCGCCAGCAGCCAAGATATTAAATCGGGCTCACCCCTCCACTTT. Translated: CASSQDIKSGSPLHF.

This clone occurred a few times. V usage is TRBV29-1 and J usage is TRBJ2-5; 11 positions match TRBD2. The ends lost 3 bases at V and 6 bases at J; junction bases unmatched: 6. The length of the CDR3 is 14 residues. Germline CDR1 and CDR2: SQVTM and ANQGSEA. Here the CDR3 DNA reads TGCAGCGTTGATAGCGGGGGGGCCGGGAAGACCCAGTACTTC. It translates to CSVDSGGAGKTQYF.

The chain recombines TRBV9 with TRBJ1-2; D not certain. The CDR3 is 15 amino acids. Germline CDR1 reads SGDLS; CDR2 reads YYNGEE. V was cut by 0 bases and J by 4 bases, with 13 bases left in between. This CDR3 reads CASSVAEVPFYGYTF. DNA for the CDR3: TGTGCCAGCAGCGTAGCTGAAGTGCCCTTCTATGGCTACACCTTC.

The chain uses TRBV28 and TRBJ2-2, with D perhaps matching TRBD1 (5 bases). With 4 bases removed from V and 1 base from J, the gap between germline ends came to 7 bases. Germline V gene data show CDR1 as MDHEN and CDR2 as SYDVKM. The CDR3 contains 14 residues. CDR3 bases: TGTGCCAGCAGTTCAGGACAGAACACCGGGGAGCTGTTTTTT. It specifies CASSSGQNTGELFF.